This T cell receptor beta chain was sequenced for a study of PD-L1 blockade in urothelial cancer. About the study: Of some 29 patients, some 24 were males with bladder-origin urothelial cancer. Study conclusions and caveats: In blood at 3 weeks, tumor-associated clones expanded more among patients with durable benefit.

V lost 0 bases to trimming and J lost 12 bases; unmatched junction nucleotides: 7. The CDR3 contains 12 residues. CDR1 is SQVTM and CDR2 is ANQGSEA in the germline V gene. Stated time point: peripheral blood 6 weeks after treatment start. Anywhere from 1 to 8 samples came from each patient, spanning pretreatment and on-treatment. Concerning this clone itself: Its matching antigen is unknown.

TCRdb's copy holds only in-frame clones and misses some; the assay was immunoSEQ multiplex PCR. The sample holds around 40,000 clones; approximately 86% are singletons and the top ten take 24%. Sequences were derived from PBMCs, sampled around atezolizumab (anti-PD-L1) treatment. This sequence originates from a man aged 55-75 years with urothelial cancer. The chain recombines TRBV29-1 with TRBJ2-7; the match to TRBD2 covers 8 bases. The CDR3 sequence is CSVEDPGTRMYF. CDR3 bases: TGCAGCGTTGAAGATCCCGGGACTAGGATGTACTTC.